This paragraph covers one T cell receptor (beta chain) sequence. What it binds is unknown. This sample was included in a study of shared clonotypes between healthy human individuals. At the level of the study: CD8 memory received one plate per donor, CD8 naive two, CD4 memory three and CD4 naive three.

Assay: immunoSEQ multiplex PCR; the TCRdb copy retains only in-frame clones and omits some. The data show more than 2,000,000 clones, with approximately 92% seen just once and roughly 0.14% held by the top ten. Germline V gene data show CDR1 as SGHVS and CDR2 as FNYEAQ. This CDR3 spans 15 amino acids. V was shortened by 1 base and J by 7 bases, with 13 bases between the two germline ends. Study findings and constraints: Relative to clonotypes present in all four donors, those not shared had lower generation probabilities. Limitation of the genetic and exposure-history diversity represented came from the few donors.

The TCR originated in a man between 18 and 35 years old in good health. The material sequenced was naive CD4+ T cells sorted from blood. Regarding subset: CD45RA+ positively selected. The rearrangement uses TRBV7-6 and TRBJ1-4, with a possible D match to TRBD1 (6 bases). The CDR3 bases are TGTGCCAGCAGCTTAGTGGGGGGGCCAGGTGAAAAACTGTTTTTT. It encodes CASSLVGGPGEKLFF.